One and the same sample provided the 20 T cell receptor beta chains below, sequenced in a study of cytomegalovirus exposure and HLA in healthy donors. Amplification used 60 Vbeta primers and 13 Jbeta primers. Only in-frame clones appear in the TCRdb table, and some are missing; sequencing was by immunoSEQ multiplex PCR. Among roughly 220,000 clones listed, almost 70% were seen once. The sample was PBMCs. The source of these receptors is a man aged 40-55 years in good health and CMV-seropositive.

This rearrangement joins TRBV4-3 to TRBJ1-2, with 8 bases lining up with TRBD1. Germline V gene sequence: CDR1 LGHNA, CDR2 YSLEER. V shed 1 base, J shed 8 bases, and the junction held 15 bases outside the gene matches. The CDR3 length is 17 residues. This chain's CDR3 is CASSQGALDRAPRGYTF. CDR3 nucleotide sequence: TGCGCCAGCAGCCAAGGGGCGCTGGACAGGGCCCCGAGAGGCTACACCTTC.

The chain joins TRBV6-1 to TRBJ2-3, with D perhaps matching TRBD2 (6 bases). V was shortened by 3 bases and J by 2 bases, with 12 bases between the two germline ends. This CDR3 contains 15 residues. CDR1 MNHNS and CDR2 SASEGT come from the germline V gene. In DNA form, the CDR3 reads TGTGCCAGCAGTGAGGAGGGGACTGACACAGATACGCAGTATTTT. The encoded protein is CASSEEGTDTDTQYF.

This clone was counted between two and nine times. The V call is TRBV6-5, the J call TRBJ1-2; TRBD1 agrees at 8 bases. There are 15 residues in the CDR3. The trim removed 0 bases at V and 7 bases at J, leaving 7 bases unmatched. CDR1 is MNHEY, CDR2 SVGAGI, per germline. DNA for the CDR3: TGTGCCAGCAGTTACTCGTCGCAGGGGGCACGTGGCTACACCTTC. Encoded protein: CASSYSSQGARGYTF.

This clone was picked up a small number of times. This rearrangement joins TRBV14 to TRBJ2-5; 10 positions agree with TRBD2. The trim removed 4 bases at V and 6 bases at J, leaving 11 bases unmatched. This CDR3 has 16 amino acids. Germline CDR1 reads SGHDN; CDR2 reads FVKESK. The CDR3 bases are TGTGCCAGCAGCCCGTGGACTAGCGGTGCTGTGCAGACCCAGTACTTC. Amino acid sequence: CASSPWTSGAVQTQYF.

This sequence joins TRBV4-2 and TRBJ1-5; 7 bases are a match to TRBD1. Germline V gives CDR1 LGHNA, CDR2 YNFKEQ. Losses at the gene ends were 0 bases for V and 1 base for J; bases not matched to a gene: 0. CDR3 size: 15 residues. In DNA form, the CDR3 reads TGTGCCAGCAGCCAAGAACAGGGGAGCAATCAGCCCCAGCATTTT. It encodes CASSQEQGSNQPQHF.

The V and J genes are TRBV6-1 and TRBJ2-3; D remains ambiguous. The germline V and J ends were trimmed by 4 bases and 1 base, with 12 bases remaining between them. This CDR3 is 15 amino acids long. The germline V gene has CDR1 MNHNS and CDR2 SASEGT. CDR3 protein: CASSAEVVGTDTQYF. The DNA for the CDR3 is TGTGCCAGCAGTGCAGAGGTAGTAGGCACAGATACGCAGTATTTT.

J is TRBJ2-4 and V is TRBV5-1, with 8 bases fitting TRBD1. The CDR3 is 18 amino acids. The ends lost 3 bases at V and 1 base at J; junction bases unmatched: 12. Germline V gives CDR1 SGHRS, CDR2 YFSETQ. CDR3 residues: CASSWEQGGLTAKNIQYF. CDR3 nucleotides: TGCGCCAGCAGCTGGGAACAGGGGGGCCTAACGGCCAAAAACATTCAGTACTTC.

This chain connects TRBV6-5 to TRBJ2-2; 8 nucleotides line up with TRBD1. The CDR3 is 14 residues long. Looked up from germline, CDR1 is MNHEY and CDR2 is SVGAGI. V trimming: 2 bases; J trimming: 6 bases; junction bases outside the gene matches: 2. The CDR3 DNA reads TGTGCCAGCAGTTACGGGACAGGACCCGGGGAGCTGTTTTTT. This gives the protein CASSYGTGPGELFF.

The gene calls are TRBV7-6 and TRBJ2-7; D might be TRBD1 (6 bases). CDR3 length equals 15 residues. Germline V CDR1 and CDR2: SGHVS, FNYEAQ. V lost 0 bases and J lost 2, with 11 bases in between. The CDR3 nucleotides read TGTGCCAGCAGCTTAGCCGCAGGGGCCCCCTACGAGCAGTACTTC. Translation: CASSLAAGAPYEQYF.

The genes are TRBV4-1 and TRBJ1-1; no clear D gene. The germline CDR1 and CDR2 sequences are MGHRA and YSYEKL. Trimming left V 2 bases short and J 0 bases short, with 13 bases between. This CDR3 contains 16 residues. The CDR3 DNA is TGCGCCAGCAGCCAATATATGGGAGGGATGAACACTGAAGCTTTCTTT. Encoded protein: CASSQYMGGMNTEAFF.

The chain uses TRBV6-6 and TRBJ2-7, with TRBD2 matching 7 bases. Trimming removed 8 bases from V and 2 bases from J; junction bases left unmatched: 3. The germline gives CDR1 MNHNY, CDR2 SVGAGI (reference sequence). This CDR3 contains 12 residues. In DNA form, the CDR3 reads TGTGCCAGCGGGGAGGGCCCCTACGAGCAGTACTTC. It translates to CASGEGPYEQYF.

This clone was picked up a small number of times. The CDR3 DNA follows: TGTGCCAGCAGCCCTGTCCCGGACAGACAACTCAACTACGAGCAGTACTTC. As protein: CASSPVPDRQLNYEQYF. The V call is TRBV7-6, the J call TRBJ2-7; D might be TRBD1 (6 bases). The V gene lost 5 bases and the J gene lost 3 bases, with 23 bases spanning the gap. The CDR3 runs to 17 residues. CDR1 is SGHVS, CDR2 FNYEAQ, per germline.

The chain employs TRBV27 and TRBJ1-2, with 9 nucleotides matching TRBD1. The V segment lost 5 bases and the J segment 8 bases; nucleotides outside the gene matches: 12. Germline assignment: CDR1 MNHEY and CDR2 SMNVEV (reference sequence). This CDR3 spans 15 amino acids. The CDR3 coding sequence is TGTGCCAGCAGTCAATACAGGGGGCGGACTCGGGGCTACACCTTC. It is translated as CASSQYRGRTRGYTF.

This clone has more than one count but fewer than ten. This chain joins TRBV23-1 and TRBJ1-2; a weak D match, TRBD1 (6 bases). TRBV23-1 counts as an open reading frame of uncertain function. CDR3 length: 22 residues. The V end was cut by 0 bases, the J end by 6 bases, with 35 bases between. The CDR3 DNA reads as TGCGCCAGCAGTCAATCTAACCCCACAGGGTGTCGGGCGGTCTTTTTAGATAATGGCTACACCTTC. This gives the protein CASSQSNPTGCRAVFLDNGYTF.

V gene TRBV27 combines with J gene TRBJ2-5; 7 nucleotides match TRBD2. Per germline, CDR1 MNHEY and CDR2 SMNVEV (reference sequence). The junction had 11 bases not matched to a gene; V was cut back by 0 bases and J by 7 bases. The length of the CDR3 is 16 residues. The CDR3 DNA is TGTGCCAGCAGTTTATCGATGGGGGGGGTTGGAGGGACCCAGTACTTC. Protein: CASSLSMGGVGGTQYF.

V usage is TRBV5-1 and J usage is TRBJ1-4, with TRBD1 matching 7 bases. Germline V gives CDR1 SGHRS, CDR2 YFSETQ. J gave up 5 bases and V 5 bases, and 9 bases lay outside the gene matches. The CDR3 is made up of 15 amino acids. The chain's CDR3 is CASSEAGQKNEKLFF. The DNA for the CDR3 is TGCGCCAGCAGTGAGGCGGGACAGAAAAATGAAAAACTGTTTTTT.

The chain has TRBV5-6 and TRBJ1-3; D gene unclear. V shed 2 bases and J shed 4 bases, with 10 bases lying between them. This CDR3 has 14 residues. CDR1 and CDR2 from the germline V gene are SGHDT and YYEEEE. CDR3 protein: CASSFWQAGNTIYF. The DNA for the CDR3 is TGTGCCAGCAGCTTTTGGCAGGCCGGAAACACCATATATTTT.

V is TRBV5-4 and J is TRBJ2-3; possible D gene TRBD2, 6 bases. The V end was cut by 4 bases, the J end by 4 bases, with 16 bases between. This CDR3 comprises 15 residues. Germline values: CDR1 SGHNT, CDR2 YYREEE (reference sequence). CDR3 loop: CASSLSWEAADTQYF. DNA for the CDR3: TGTGCCAGCAGCCTCTCCTGGGAGGCTGCAGATACGCAGTATTTT.

The CDR3 sequence is CASSLLGGDGYTF. The CDR3 DNA sequence: TGTGCCAGCAGTCTGCTAGGGGGTGACGGCTACACCTTC. The chain has TRBV27 and TRBJ1-2; possible D gene TRBD1, 6 bases. This CDR3 is 13 amino acids long. Germline-derived CDR1 and CDR2 are MNHEY and SMNVEV (reference sequence). V dropped 5 bases and J dropped 8 bases, with 15 bases sitting between them.

This clone was observed a few times. The chain couples TRBV18 to TRBJ1-1; D ambiguous. There are 15 residues in the CDR3. The germline V and J ends were trimmed by 3 bases and 4 bases, with 15 bases remaining between them. Germline V gives CDR1 KGHSH, CDR2 LQKENI. CDR3 sequence (DNA): TGTGCCAGCTCACCTCGCATCGGTGAGAGCACTGAAGCTTTCTTT. It encodes CASSPRIGESTEAFF.